This TCR beta chain was documented in a study of long-term antiretroviral therapy in people with HIV. Whole-study findings and limits: HIV repertoire CDR3 lengths ranged less widely than those of controls. Clones expanded before ART dominated the repertoire at all time points.

Runs used v3.0 of the immunoSEQ assay and were done at survey level. Sequencing aimed at roughly 40,000-50,000 T-cell genomes per sample. Method: immunoSEQ multiplex PCR; TCRdb's copy keeps in-frame clones and lacks some. The profile shows about 6,700 clones, approximately 74% of them singletons. The CDR3 length is 13 residues. Trimming shortened V by 2 bases and J by 4 bases, and 10 bases separated the two germline ends. The germline gives CDR1 SGHKS, CDR2 YYEKEE (reference sequence). About this clone itself: Its antigen is still unknown.

V is TRBV5-5 and J is TRBJ2-7; tentative D call: TRBD2 (6 bases). The specimen comprised unsorted PBMCs, sampled 0.1 years before starting antiretroviral therapy. This receptor was taken from a man aged 18 to 30 with HIV. CDR3 amino acids: CASSFTSSYEQYV. CDR3 nucleotides: TGTGCCAGCAGCTTCACTAGCAGTTACGAGCAGTACGTC.